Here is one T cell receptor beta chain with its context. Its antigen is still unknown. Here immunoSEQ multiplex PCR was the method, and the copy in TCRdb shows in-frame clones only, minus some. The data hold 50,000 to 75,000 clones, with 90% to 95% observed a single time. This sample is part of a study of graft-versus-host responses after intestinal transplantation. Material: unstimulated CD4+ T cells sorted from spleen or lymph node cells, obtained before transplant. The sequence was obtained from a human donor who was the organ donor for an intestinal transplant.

In DNA, the CDR3 is TGTGCCAGCAACGATAGTACAGGGGCCGCCTATAATTCACCCCTCCACTTT. This codes for CASNDSTGAAYNSPLHF. The chain uses TRBV6-4 and TRBJ1-6; 7 bases fit TRBD1. The CDR3 extends over 17 amino acids. V was pared by 7 bases and J by 2 bases, with 11 bases of the junction left unmatched. Germline V gene lookup returns CDR1 MRHNA and CDR2 SNTAGT.